What follows is one TCR beta chain and its context. This sample was taken from a study of blood T cell repertoires in COVID-19. Study information: Samples taken during acute and convalescent COVID-19 were collected in the United States, Italy and Spain. T cells, B-cell-depleted T cells, or PBMCs supplied cDNA or gDNA.

The CDR3 covers 19 residues. The V segment lost 3 bases and the J segment 2 bases; nucleotides outside the gene matches: 17. CDR1 and CDR2 from the germline V gene are LNHDA and SQIVND (reference sequence). As handled by the study authors: Reference gene primers were amplified, and this amplification served to estimate nucleated cell counts. Generated by immunoSEQ multiplex PCR, the TCRdb table keeps only in-frame clones and is missing some. D and trimming come from the DNA, and the V and J calls and clone size come from that table. The sample lists about 320,000 clones; approximately 85% were seen once.

The sequence was obtained from a human donor in a cohort sampled during active COVID-19. Sequencing input: peripheral blood. J is TRBJ2-7 and V is TRBV19; TRBD1 matches 9 bases. The CDR3 reads CASSIKRDRVLTRTYEQYF. The CDR3 DNA sequence: TGTGCCAGTAGTATTAAAAGGGACAGGGTCCTAACGAGGACCTACGAGCAGTACTTC. The variable domain in full, completed from reference TRBV19 and TRBJ2-7, reads DGGITQSPKYLFRKEGQNVTLSCEQNLNHDAMYWYRQDPGQGLRLIYYSQIVNDFQKGDIAEGYSVSREKKESFPLTVTSAQKNPTAFYLCASSIKRDRVLTRTYEQYFGPGTRLTVT.